One sample yielded the 3 T cell receptor beta chains listed below, sequenced in a study of early T cells in non-severe SARS-CoV-2 infection (dated by TCRdb to the early 2020s). The receptor library was made with 5' RACE. Sequenced using a NextSeq 500. Using fastp at Q25 and MiXCR, TCRdb reprocessed the public reads and kept productive beta chains. Every CDR3 protein is listed once, alongside the most common genes and DNA of its rows. This sample lists about 40,000 distinct CDR3 sequences; 20% to 25% were detected once. In total, the top ten clones hold around 4.6% of the sample. The sample in question was whole blood, obtained at baseline. The receptors were sampled from an adult who was a healthcare worker with PCR-confirmed SARS-CoV-2 infection or an uninfected control (not recorded which).

The chain links TRBV7-9 to TRBJ1-4, with 9 bases lining up with TRBD1. This CDR3 contains 15 residues. The ends lost 5 bases at V and 6 bases at J; junction bases unmatched: 7. The germline V gene has CDR1 SEHNR and CDR2 FQNEAQ (reference sequence). The CDR3, as DNA: TGTGCCAGCAGCCCCACCGGGACAGGGTATGAAAAACTGTTTTTT. Translated, it gives CASSPTGTGYEKLFF.

The rearrangement uses TRBV20-1 and TRBJ2-5; 10 nucleotides align to TRBD2. This CDR3 comprises 16 residues. Germline CDR1 and CDR2: DFQATT and SNEGSKA (reference sequence). The J segment lost 4 bases and the V segment lost 3 bases, leaving 11 bases of the junction unmatched. CDR3 nucleotide sequence: TGCAGTGCTAGTTTCGAAAGCGGGACTAGCGTAGAGACCCAGTACTTC. It is translated as CSASFESGTSVETQYF.

Only a few counts were recorded for this clonotype. This chain uses TRBV11-3 with TRBJ2-3; D may be TRBD2 (5 bases). From germline, CDR1 is SGHNT and CDR2 YENEEA. The CDR3 consists of 14 residues. V was pared by 1 base and J by 4 bases, with 9 bases between. CDR3 residues: CASSLAGEADTQYF. The CDR3 DNA reads TGTGCCAGCAGCTTAGCCGGGGAAGCAGATACGCAGTATTTT.